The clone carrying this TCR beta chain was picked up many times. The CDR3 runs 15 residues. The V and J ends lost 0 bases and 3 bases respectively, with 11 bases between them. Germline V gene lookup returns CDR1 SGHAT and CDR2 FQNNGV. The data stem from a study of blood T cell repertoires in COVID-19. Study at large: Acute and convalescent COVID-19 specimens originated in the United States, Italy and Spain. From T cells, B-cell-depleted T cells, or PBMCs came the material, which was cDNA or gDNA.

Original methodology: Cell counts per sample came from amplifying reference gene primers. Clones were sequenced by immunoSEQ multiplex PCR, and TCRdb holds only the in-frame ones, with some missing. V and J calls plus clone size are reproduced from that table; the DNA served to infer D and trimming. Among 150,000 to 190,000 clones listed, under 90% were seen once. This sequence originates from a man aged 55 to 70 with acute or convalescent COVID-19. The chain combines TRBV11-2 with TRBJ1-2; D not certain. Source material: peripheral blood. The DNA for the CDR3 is TGTGCCAGCAGCTTAGAGGGCAGCCCCCACTATGGCTACACCTTC. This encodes CASSLEGSPHYGYTF.